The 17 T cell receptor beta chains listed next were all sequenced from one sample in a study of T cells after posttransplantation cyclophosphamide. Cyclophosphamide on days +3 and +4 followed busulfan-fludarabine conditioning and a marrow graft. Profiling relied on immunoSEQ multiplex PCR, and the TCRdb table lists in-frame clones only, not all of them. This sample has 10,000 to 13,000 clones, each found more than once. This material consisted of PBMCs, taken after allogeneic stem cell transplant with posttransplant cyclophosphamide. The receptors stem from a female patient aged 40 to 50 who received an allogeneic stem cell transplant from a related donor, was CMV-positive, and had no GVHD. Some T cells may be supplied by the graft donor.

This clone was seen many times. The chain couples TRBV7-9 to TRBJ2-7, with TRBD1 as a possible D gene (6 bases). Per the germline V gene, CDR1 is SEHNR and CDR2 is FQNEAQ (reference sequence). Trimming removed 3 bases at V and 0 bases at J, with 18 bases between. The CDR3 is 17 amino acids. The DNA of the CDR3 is TGTGCCAGCAGCTTGGGTACGGGACATAGGAGCTCCTACGAGCAGTACTTC. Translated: CASSLGTGHRSSYEQYF. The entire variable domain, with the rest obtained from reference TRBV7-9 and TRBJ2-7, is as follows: DTGVSQNPRHKITKRGQNVTFRCDPISEHNRLYWYRQTLGQGPEFLTYFQNEAQLEKSRLLSDRFSAERPKGSFSTLEIQRTEQGDSAMYLCASSLGTGHRSSYEQYFGPGTRLTVT.

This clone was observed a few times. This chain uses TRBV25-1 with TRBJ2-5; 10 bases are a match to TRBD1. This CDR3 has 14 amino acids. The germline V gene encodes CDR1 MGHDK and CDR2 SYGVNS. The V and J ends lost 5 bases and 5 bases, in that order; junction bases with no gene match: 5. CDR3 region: CASSRTGGGETQYF. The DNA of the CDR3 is TGTGCCAGCAGTAGGACAGGGGGAGGGGAGACCCAGTACTTC.

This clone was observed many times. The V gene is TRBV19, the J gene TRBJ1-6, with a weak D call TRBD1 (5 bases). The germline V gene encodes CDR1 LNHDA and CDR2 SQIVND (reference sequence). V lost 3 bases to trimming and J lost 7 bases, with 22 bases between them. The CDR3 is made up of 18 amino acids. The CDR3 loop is CASSIVRRVGGVNSPLHF. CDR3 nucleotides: TGTGCCAGTAGTATCGTACGACGGGTCGGGGGAGTAAATTCACCCCTCCACTTT.

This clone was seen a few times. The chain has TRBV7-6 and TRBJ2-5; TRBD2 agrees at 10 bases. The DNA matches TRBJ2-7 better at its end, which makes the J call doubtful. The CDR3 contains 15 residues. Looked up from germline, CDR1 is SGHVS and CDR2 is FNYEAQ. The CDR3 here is CASSLSTSGTYEQYF. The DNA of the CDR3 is TGTGCCAGCAGCTTAAGCACTAGCGGGACCTACGAGCAGTACTTC.

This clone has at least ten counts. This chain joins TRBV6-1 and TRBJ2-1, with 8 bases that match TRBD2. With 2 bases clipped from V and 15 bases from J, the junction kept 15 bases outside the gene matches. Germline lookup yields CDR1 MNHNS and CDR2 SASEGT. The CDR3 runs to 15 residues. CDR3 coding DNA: TGTGCCAGCAGTGAATTTGGGGTGACTAGCGTATTTGGGTTCTTC. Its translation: CASSEFGVTSVFGFF.

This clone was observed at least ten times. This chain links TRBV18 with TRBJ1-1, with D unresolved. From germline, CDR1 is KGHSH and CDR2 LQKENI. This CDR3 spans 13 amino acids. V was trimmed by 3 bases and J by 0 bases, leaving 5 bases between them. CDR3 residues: CASSPRLNTEAFF. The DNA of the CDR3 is TGTGCCAGCTCACCGAGGTTGAACACTGAAGCTTTCTTT.

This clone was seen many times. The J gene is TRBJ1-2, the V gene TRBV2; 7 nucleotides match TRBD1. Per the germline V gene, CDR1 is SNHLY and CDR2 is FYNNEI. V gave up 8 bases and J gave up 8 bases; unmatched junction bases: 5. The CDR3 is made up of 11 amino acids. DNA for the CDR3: TGTGCCAGCGGGACAGTTGGAGGCTACACCTTC. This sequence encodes CASGTVGGYTF.

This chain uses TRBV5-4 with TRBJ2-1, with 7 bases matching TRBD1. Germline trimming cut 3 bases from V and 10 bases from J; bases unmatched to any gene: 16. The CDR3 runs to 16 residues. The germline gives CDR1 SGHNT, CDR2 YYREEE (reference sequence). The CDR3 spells CASSSGNNRGSREQFF. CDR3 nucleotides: TGTGCCAGCAGCTCCGGGAATAACAGGGGCAGTAGGGAGCAGTTCTTC. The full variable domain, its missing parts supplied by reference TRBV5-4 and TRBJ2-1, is ETGVTQSPTHLIKTRGQQVTLRCSSQSGHNTVSWYQQALGQGPQFIFQYYREEENGRGNFPPRFSGLQFPNYSSELNVNALELDDSALYLCASSSGNNRGSREQFFGPGTRLTVL.

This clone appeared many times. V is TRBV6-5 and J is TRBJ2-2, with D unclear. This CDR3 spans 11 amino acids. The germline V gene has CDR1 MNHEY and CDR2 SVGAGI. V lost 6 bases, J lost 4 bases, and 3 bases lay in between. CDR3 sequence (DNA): TGTGCCAGCAGCCGCACCGGGGAGCTGTTTTTT. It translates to CASSRTGELFF.

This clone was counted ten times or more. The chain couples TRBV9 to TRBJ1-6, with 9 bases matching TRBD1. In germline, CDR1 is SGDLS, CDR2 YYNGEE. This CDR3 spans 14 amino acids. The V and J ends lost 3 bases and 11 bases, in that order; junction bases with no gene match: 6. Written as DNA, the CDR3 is TGTGCCAGCAGCGCGGGACAGGGTAGGACACCCCTCCACTTT. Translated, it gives CASSAGQGRTPLHF.

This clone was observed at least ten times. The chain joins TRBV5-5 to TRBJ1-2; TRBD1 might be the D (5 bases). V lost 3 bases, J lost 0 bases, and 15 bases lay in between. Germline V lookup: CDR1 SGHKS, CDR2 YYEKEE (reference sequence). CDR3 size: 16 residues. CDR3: CASSSSTGTTNYGYTF. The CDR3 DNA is TGTGCCAGCAGCTCAAGTACAGGTACAACTAACTATGGCTACACCTTC.

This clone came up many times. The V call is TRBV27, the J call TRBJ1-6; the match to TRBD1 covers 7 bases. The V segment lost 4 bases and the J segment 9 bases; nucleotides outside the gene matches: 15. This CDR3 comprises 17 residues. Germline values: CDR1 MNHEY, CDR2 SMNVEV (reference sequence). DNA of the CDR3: TGTGCCAGCAGTTCGCACCCACAGGGGAAACCAAGTTCACCCCTCCACTTT. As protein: CASSSHPQGKPSSPLHF.

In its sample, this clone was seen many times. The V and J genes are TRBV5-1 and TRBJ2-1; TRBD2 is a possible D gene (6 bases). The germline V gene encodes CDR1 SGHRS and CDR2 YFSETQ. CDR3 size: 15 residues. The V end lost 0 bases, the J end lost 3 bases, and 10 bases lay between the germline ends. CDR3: CASSLVAENYNEQFF. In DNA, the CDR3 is TGCGCCAGCAGCTTGGTAGCGGAAAACTACAATGAGCAGTTCTTC.

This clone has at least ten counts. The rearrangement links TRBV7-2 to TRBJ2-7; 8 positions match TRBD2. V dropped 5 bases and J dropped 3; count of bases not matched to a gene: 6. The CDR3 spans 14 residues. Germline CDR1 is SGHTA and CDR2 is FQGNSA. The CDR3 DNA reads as TGTGCCAGCAGCACTACTAGCGGCCTCTACGAGCAGTACTTC. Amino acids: CASSTTSGLYEQYF.

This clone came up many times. CDR3 loop: CSVEAGGRNEQFF. Written as DNA, the CDR3 is TGCAGCGTTGAGGCAGGGGGAAGAAATGAGCAGTTCTTC. The chain joins TRBV29-1 to TRBJ2-1; TRBD1 matches at 7 bases. The V gene's germline CDR1 is SQVTM and CDR2 ANQGSEA. The CDR3 is 13 residues long. The ends lost 3 bases at V and 7 bases at J; junction bases unmatched: 6.

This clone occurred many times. The CDR3 reads CASSPGHQLYGYTF. The CDR3 DNA reads TGTGCCAGCAGCCCGGGACACCAACTTTATGGCTACACCTTC. V usage is TRBV6-5 and J usage is TRBJ1-2, with D perhaps matching TRBD1 (6 bases). V was clipped by 6 bases and J by 5 bases, with 16 bases between them. The CDR3 sequence is 14 residues long. Germline CDR1 reads MNHEY; CDR2 reads SVGAGI.

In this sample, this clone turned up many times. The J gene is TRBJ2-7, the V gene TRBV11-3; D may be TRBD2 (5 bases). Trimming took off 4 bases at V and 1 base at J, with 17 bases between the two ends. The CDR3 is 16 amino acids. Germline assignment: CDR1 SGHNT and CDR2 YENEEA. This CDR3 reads CASSCWRPLYSYEQYF. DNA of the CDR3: TGTGCCAGCAGCTGCTGGAGGCCTCTTTATTCCTACGAGCAGTACTTC. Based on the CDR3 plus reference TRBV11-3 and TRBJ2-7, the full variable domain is EAGVVQSPRYKIIEKKQPVAFWCNPISGHNTLYWYLQNLGQGPELLIRYENEEAVDDSQLPKDRFSAERLKGVDSTLKIQPAELGDSAVYLCASSCWRPLYSYEQYFGPGTRLTVT.